This section outlines one TCR beta chain sequence together with its context. In the original processing: Cell counts per sample came from amplifying reference gene primers. Sequenced by immunoSEQ multiplex PCR; TCRdb stores in-frame clones only, minus some. That table gives V, J and clone size, and the DNA gave D and trimming. The sample includes around 86,000 clones, 87% of them seen just once. This entry belongs to a study of blood T cell repertoires in COVID-19. CDR1 and CDR2 from the germline V gene are MNHEY and SVGEGT. CDR3 length: 17 amino acids. The V segment lost 0 bases and the J segment 6 bases; nucleotides outside the gene matches: 8.

Sequences were obtained from peripheral blood. The chain recombines TRBV6-2 or TRBV6-3 with TRBJ2-1; 10 nucleotides line up with TRBD2. The receptor comes from a woman at least 80 years old with acute or convalescent COVID-19. CDR3 nucleotides: TGTGCCAGCAGTTACTCGTGGGCCAGCGGGGGGGCCAATGAGCAGTTCTTC. This sequence encodes CASSYSWASGGANEQFF.